This TCR beta chain was found in a study of blood T cell repertoires in COVID-19. Study-level background: Acute and convalescent COVID-19 samples came from the United States, Italy and Spain. T cells, B-cell-depleted T cells, or PBMCs supplied cDNA or gDNA.

Germline V CDR1 and CDR2: SGHRS, YFSETQ. This CDR3 is built from 15 residues. Trimming at V came to 4 bases and at J to 2 bases, leaving 7 bases not matched to a gene. Clones were sequenced by immunoSEQ multiplex PCR, and TCRdb holds only the in-frame ones, with some missing. The sample carries 100,000 to 150,000 clones, roughly 90% recorded once. The TCR originated in a man in his 60s with COVID-19, enrolled during active disease. V gene TRBV5-1 combines with J gene TRBJ1-2; TRBD1 matches 8 bases. The sample comprised peripheral blood. The CDR3, as DNA: TGCGCCAGCAGCCCGGGACAGGCTCGAAACTATGGCTACACCTTC. Encoded protein: CASSPGQARNYGYTF.